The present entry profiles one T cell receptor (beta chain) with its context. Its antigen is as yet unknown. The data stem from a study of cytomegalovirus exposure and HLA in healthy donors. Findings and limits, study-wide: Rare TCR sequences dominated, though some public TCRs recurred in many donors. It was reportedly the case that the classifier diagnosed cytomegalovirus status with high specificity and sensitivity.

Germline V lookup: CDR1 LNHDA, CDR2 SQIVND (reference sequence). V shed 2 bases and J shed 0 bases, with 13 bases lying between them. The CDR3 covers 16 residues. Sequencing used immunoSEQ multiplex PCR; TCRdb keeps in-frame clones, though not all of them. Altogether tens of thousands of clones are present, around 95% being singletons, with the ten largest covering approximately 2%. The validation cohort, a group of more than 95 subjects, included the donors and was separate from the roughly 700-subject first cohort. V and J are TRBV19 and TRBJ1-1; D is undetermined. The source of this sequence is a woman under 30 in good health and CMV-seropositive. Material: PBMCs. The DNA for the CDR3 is TGTGCCAGTAGTATAAATTTGGCGGGGATGAACACTGAAGCTTTCTTT. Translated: CASSINLAGMNTEAFF.